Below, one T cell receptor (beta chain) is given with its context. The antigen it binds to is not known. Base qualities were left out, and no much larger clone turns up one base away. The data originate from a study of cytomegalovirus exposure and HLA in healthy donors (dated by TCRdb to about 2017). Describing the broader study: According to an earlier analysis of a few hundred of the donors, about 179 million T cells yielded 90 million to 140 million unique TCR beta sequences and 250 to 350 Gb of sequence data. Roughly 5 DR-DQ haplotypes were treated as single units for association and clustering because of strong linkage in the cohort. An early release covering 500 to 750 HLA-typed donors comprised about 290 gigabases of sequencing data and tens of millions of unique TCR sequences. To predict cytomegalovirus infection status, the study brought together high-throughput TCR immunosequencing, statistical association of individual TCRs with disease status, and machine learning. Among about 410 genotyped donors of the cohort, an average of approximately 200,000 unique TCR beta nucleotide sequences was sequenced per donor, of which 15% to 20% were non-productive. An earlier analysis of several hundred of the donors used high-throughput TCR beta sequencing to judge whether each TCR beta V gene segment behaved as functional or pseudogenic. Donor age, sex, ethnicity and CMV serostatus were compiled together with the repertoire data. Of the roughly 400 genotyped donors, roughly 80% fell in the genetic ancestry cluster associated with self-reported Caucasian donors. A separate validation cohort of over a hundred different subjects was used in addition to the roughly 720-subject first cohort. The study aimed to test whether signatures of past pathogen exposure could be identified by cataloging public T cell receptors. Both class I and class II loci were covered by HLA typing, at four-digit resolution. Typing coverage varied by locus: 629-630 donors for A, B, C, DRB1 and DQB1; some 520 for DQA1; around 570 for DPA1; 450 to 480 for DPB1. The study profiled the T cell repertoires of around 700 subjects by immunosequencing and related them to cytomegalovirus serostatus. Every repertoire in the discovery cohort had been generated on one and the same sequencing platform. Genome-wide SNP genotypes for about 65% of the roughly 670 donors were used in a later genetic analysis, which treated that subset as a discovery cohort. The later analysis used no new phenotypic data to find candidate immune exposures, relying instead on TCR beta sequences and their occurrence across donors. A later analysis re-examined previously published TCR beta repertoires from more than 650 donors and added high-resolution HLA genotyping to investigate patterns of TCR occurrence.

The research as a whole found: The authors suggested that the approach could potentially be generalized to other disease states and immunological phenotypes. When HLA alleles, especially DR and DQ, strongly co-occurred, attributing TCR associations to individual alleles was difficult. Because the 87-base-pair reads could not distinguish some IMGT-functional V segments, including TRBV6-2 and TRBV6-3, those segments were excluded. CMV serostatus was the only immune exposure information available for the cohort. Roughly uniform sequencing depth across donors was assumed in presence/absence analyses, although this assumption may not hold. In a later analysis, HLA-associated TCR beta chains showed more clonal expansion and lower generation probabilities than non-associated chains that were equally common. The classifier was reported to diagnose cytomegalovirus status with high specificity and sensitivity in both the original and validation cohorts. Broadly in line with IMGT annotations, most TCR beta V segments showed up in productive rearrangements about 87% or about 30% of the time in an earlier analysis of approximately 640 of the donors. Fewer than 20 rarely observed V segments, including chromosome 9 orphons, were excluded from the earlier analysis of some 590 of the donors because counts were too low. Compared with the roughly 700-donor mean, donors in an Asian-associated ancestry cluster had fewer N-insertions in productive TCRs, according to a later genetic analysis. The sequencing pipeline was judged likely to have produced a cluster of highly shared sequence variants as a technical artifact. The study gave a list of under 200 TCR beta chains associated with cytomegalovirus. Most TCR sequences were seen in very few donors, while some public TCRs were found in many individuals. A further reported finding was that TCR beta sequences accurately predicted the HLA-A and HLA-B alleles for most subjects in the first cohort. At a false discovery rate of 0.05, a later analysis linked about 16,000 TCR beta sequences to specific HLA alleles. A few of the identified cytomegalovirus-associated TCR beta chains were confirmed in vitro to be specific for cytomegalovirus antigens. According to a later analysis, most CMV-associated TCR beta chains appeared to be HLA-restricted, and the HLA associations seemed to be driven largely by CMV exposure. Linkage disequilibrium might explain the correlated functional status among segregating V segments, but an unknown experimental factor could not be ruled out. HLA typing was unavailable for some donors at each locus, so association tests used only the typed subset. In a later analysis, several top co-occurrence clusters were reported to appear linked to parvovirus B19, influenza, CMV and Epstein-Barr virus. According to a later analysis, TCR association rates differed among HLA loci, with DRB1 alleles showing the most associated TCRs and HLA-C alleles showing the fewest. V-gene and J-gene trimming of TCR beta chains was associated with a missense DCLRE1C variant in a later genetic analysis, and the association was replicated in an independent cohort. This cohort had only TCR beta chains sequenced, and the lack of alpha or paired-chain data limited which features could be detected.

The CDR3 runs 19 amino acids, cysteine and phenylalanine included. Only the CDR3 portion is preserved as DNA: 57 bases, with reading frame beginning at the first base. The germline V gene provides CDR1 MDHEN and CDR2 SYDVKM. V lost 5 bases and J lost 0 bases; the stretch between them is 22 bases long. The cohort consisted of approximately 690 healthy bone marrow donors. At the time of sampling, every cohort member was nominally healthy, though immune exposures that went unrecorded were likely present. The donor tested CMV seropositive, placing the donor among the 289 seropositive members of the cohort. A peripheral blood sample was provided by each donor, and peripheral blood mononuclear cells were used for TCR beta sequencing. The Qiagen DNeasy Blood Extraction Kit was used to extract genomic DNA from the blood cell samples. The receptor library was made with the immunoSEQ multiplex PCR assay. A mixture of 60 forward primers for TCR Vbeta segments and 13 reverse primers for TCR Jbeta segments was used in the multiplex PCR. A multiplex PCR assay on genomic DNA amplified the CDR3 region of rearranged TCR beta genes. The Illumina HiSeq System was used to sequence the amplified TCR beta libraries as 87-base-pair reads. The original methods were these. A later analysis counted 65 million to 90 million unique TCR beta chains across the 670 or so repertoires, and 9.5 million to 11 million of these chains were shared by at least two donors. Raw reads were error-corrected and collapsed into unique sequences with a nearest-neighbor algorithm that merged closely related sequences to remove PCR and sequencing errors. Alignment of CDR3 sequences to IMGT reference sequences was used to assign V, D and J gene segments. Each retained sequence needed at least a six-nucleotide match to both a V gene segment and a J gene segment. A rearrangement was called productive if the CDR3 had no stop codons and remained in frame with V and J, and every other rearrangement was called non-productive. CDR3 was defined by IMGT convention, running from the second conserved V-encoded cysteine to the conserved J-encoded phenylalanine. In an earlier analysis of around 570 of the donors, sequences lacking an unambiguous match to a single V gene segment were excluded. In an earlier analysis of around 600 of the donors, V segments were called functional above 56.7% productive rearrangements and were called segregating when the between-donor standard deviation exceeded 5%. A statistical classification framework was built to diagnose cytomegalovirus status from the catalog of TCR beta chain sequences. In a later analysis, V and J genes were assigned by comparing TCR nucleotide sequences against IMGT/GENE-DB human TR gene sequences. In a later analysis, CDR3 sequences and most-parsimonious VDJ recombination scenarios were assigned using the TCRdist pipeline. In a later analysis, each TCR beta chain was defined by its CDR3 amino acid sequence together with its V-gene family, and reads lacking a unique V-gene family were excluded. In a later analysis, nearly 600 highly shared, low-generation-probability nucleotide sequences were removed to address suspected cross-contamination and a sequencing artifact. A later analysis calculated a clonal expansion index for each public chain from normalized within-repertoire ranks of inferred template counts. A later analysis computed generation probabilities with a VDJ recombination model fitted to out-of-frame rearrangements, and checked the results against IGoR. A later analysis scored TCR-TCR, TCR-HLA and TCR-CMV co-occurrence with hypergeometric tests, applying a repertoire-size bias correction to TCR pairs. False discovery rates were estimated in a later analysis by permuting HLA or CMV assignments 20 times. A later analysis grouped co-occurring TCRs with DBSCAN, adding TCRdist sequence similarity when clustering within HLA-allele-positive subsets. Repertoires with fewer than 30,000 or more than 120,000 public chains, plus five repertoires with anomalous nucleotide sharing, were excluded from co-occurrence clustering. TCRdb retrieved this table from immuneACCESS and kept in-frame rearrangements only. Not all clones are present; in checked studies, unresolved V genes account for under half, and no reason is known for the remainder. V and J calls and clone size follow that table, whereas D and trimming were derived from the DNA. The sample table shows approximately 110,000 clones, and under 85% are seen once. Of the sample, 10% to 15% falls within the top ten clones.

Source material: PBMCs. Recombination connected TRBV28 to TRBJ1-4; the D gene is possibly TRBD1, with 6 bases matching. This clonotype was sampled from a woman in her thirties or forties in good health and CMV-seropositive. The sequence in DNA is TGTGCCAGCAGTCTACCTACAGGGAAAGGGATAGCAACTAATGAAAAACTGTTTTTT. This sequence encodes CASSLPTGKGIATNEKLFF.